This T cell receptor (beta chain) was found in a study of blood T cells in healthy people across ages. The use of a sample-barcoded 5' primer and a J-beta primer mix characterized a second PCR of roughly 7 to 12 cycles. In TCRdb, the 5' RACE reads were re-called with MiXCR into one record per CDR3 protein. Of some 1,000,000 distinct CDR3 sequences in the sample, about 25% are singletons; the top ten hold around 0.75%. This CDR3 region has 14 residues. Trimming removed 4 bases at V and 0 bases at J, with 8 bases between. Germline CDR1 SEHNR, CDR2 FQNEAQ (reference sequence). This same sample was also part of a study on T cells of mothers and their children. That paper states: For each mother, over 9.5 million TCR beta CDR3 reads were obtained, and for each child, some 3 million.

The sequence was collected from a girl aged 2 to 9 in good health. The sample consisted of blood. The V gene is TRBV7-9, the J gene TRBJ2-3, with D hard to call. CDR3 loop: CASSSSTSTDTQYF. In DNA form, the CDR3 reads TGTGCCAGCAGCTCCTCGACTAGCACAGATACGCAGTATTTT.